Listed below are T cell receptor beta chains from one sample, sequenced in a study of human T cells and chemical hapten exposure. TCRdb called the RACE reads again in MiXCR, with one record for every CDR3 protein. The profile covers 35,000 or so distinct CDR3 sequences, with around a tenth appearing a single time and 27% taken by the ten largest. Material: whole blood, obtained in connection with sensitization to the hapten diphenylcyclopropenone (DPC). The receptors were gathered from a man over 45 with alopecia areata. Some clones in this sample may be carry-over from other donors' samples. Both conserved end residues are part of each CDR3. The D gene is left open where the match is weak. Part of the rows lack a size; the others show once, few, many or a class for expanded clones.

few . TRBJ2-5 TRBV14 TGTGCCAGCAGCCACAGCCTGCGGGAGACCCAGTACTTC CASSHSLRETQYF
many . TRBJ1-2 TRBV28 TGTGCCAGCAGTCCCCCAGGGCGAGGCTACACCTTC CASSPPGRGYTF
. TRBD1 TRBJ2-3 TRBV20-1 TGCAGTGCTAGAGAATGGACAGGGACAGATACGCAGTATTTT CSAREWTGTDTQYF
many TRBD2 TRBJ2-1 TRBV6-2/TRBV6-3 TGTGCCAGCAGACAAAGACTAGCGGGAGGGTTATACAATGAGCAGTTCTTC CASRQRLAGGLYNEQFF
many . TRBJ1-1 TRBV10-1 TGCGCCAGCCGAGGAGGGATCAACACTGAAGCTTTCTTT CASRGGINTEAFF
few . TRBJ2-3 TRBV7-6 TGTGCCAGCAGCCTAAGACTAGACAGCACAGATACGCAGTATTTT CASSLRLDSTDTQYF
many . TRBJ1-1 TRBV10-2 TGCGCCAGCCGGGGACATGGAGGCACTGAAGCTTTCTTT CASRGHGGTEAFF
many TRBD1 TRBJ2-1 TRBV24-1 TGTGCCACCAGCATCTCACATTACGGGCAGGGACAGCAGTACAATGAGCAGTTCTTC CATSISHYGQGQQYNEQFF
many TRBD1 TRBJ1-4 TRBV10-3 TGTGCCATCAGGGGACAGGGGTCGAATGAAAAACTGTTTTTT CAIRGQGSNEKLFF
. . TRBJ2-7 TRBV20-1 TGCAGTGCTAGAGGAGGGGTACGAGGGACGGCCTACGAGCAGTACTTC CSARGGVRGTAYEQYF
many . TRBJ1-1 TRBV7-3 TGTGCCAGCAGCTCGGACAGCATTGACACTGAAGCTTTCTTT CASSSDSIDTEAFF
. TRBD1 TRBJ2-2 TRBV11-2 TGTGCCAGCAGCTCACAGGGGGGGAACACCGGGGAGCTGTTTTTT CASSSQGGNTGELFF
many TRBD2 TRBJ2-1 TRBV7-2 TGTGCCAGCAGCCTGGGACTAGTTTCCTACAATGAGCAGTTCTTC CASSLGLVSYNEQFF
. . TRBJ2-1 TRBV2 TGTGCCAGCGGGCAGAGGGGGTACAATGAGCAGTTCTTC CASGQRGYNEQFF
many . TRBJ1-6 TRBV9 TGTGCCAGCAGCGTAGATGCAGGGGAGAATTCACCCCTCCACTTT CASSVDAGENSPLHF
few . TRBJ2-1 TRBV29-1 TGCAGCGTTAGGGGCAGATTAAAGGACAATGAGCAGTTCTTC CSVRGRLKDNEQFF
many . TRBJ1-5 TRBV12-3/TRBV12-4 TGTGCCAGCAGCCTCCTTAATCTGCCCCAGCATTTT CASSLLNLPQHF
many . TRBJ2-7 TRBV7-2 TGTGCCAGCAGCTCTAGCTTGAACGAGCAGTACTTC CASSSSLNEQYF
. TRBD2 TRBJ2-7 TRBV20-1 TGCAGTGCTTCTAGCGGGGCGTCCTCCTACGAGCAGTACTTC CSASSGASSYEQYF
many . TRBJ2-7 TRBV10-3 TGTGCCATCAGTGAGTCTTCCTACGAGCAGTACTTC CAISESSYEQYF
many . TRBJ2-4 TRBV27 TGTGCCACGGTTGAGAACATTCAGTACTTC CATVENIQYF
many . TRBJ2-7 TRBV6-6 TGTGCCAGCAGTTCGGCCGGGACTTTCCCTTACGAGCAGTACTTC CASSSAGTFPYEQYF
. . TRBJ2-3 TRBV29-1 TGCAGCGTTAATCCGCGGACGAACACAGATACGCAGTATTTT CSVNPRTNTDTQYF
many . TRBJ2-1 TRBV24-1 TGTGCCACCAGTGATACTAGACCCTACAATGAGCAGTTCTTC CATSDTRPYNEQFF
many . TRBJ2-7 TRBV28 TGTGCCAGCAGCCGGGGCTCCTACGAGCAGTACTTC CASSRGSYEQYF
. . TRBJ2-3 TRBV28 TGTGCCAGCAGTCCGATGCATGGGGGCGACACAGATACGCAGTATTTT CASSPMHGGDTDTQYF
many TRBD1 TRBJ1-3 TRBV14 TGTGCCAGCAGCCAATTACAGGGGGGATCTGGAAACACCATATATTTT CASSQLQGGSGNTIYF
. . TRBJ2-5 TRBV10-1 TGCGCCAGCAGTGAAGGGGGAGGGCAGACCCAGTACTTC CASSEGGGQTQYF
many . TRBJ2-1 TRBV12-3/TRBV12-4 TGTGCCAGCAGTTTAGGGCACCTGGACCCGAGGGAGGATGAGCAGTTCTTC CASSLGHLDPREDEQFF
many TRBD1 TRBJ2-1 TRBV19 TGTGCCAGTAGTAGAGAAGACAGGGGCCATGAGCAGTTCTTC CASSREDRGHEQFF
few . TRBJ2-6 TRBV7-9 TGTGCCAGCAGCTCTGGGGCCAACGTCCTGACTTTC CASSSGANVLTF
many . TRBJ2-7 TRBV20-1 TGCAGTGCTAGAGATATGGGGGGACACCCGAAACAGTACTTC CSARDMGGHPKQYF
few . TRBJ1-1 TRBV29-1 TGCAGCGTTTTAGTAGGGTATGATGAAGCTTTCTTT CSVLVGYDEAFF
many . TRBJ2-5 TRBV7-2 TGTGCCAGCAGCTTAGGGCTAGGAAAGACCCAGTACTTC CASSLGLGKTQYF
. . TRBJ2-1 TRBV7-9 TGTGCCAGCAGCTTAGCCGGGAACTACTACAATGAGCAGTTCTTC CASSLAGNYYNEQFF
. . TRBJ1-2 TRBV30 TGTGTCTGGAGTGTTACACAGGGAGGTGGCTACACCTTC CVWSVTQGGGYTF
many TRBD1 TRBJ2-7 TRBV4-3 TGCGCCAGCAGCCGCAACAGGGGCGGGTTTTACGAGCAGTACTTC CASSRNRGGFYEQYF
many . TRBJ2-1 TRBV7-3 TGTGCCAGCAGCCGGGGTGATGAGCAGTTCTTC CASSRGDEQFF
medium-sized TRBD1 TRBJ2-1 TRBV6-5 TGTGCCAGCAGTTACGGACAGGCCTACAATGAGCAGTTCTTC CASSYGQAYNEQFF
. . TRBJ2-1 TRBV6-5 TGTGCCAGCAGTTACTCGAGGCAAAGGGCCGTCTACAATGAGCAGTTCTTC CASSYSRQRAVYNEQFF
few TRBD1 TRBJ1-1 TRBV7-2 TGTGCCAGCAGCCCAGGACAGGGGTGGGCTGAAGCTTTCTTT CASSPGQGWAEAFF
few . TRBJ2-1 TRBV6-2/TRBV6-3 TGTGCCAGCAGTTCGACCCCTGAGCAGTTCTTC CASSSTPEQFF
. . TRBJ2-7 TRBV29-1 TGCAGCGTTGAAATGGGGGAGGGGGTCGACGAGCAGTACTTC CSVEMGEGVDEQYF
. TRBD1 TRBJ1-5 TRBV23-1 TGCGCCAGCAGTCAATCGGGACAGGGCTATCAGCCCCAGCATTTT CASSQSGQGYQPQHF
. TRBD1 TRBJ1-2 TRBV29-1 TGCAGCGCCTCCCGACAGGGGTATAGTAACTATGGCTACACCTTC CSASRQGYSNYGYTF
many . TRBJ2-7 TRBV20-1 TGCAGTGCTAGAGATCAAAGAGGGATCTCCTACGAGCAGTACTTC CSARDQRGISYEQYF
many TRBD1 TRBJ2-4 TRBV5-5 TGTGCCAGCAGCTTGGCAGGGGGCAACATTCAGTACTTC CASSLAGGNIQYF
many . TRBJ2-7 TRBV12-5 TGTGCTAGTGGTTTGGCAGTCTCCTACGAGCAGTACTTC CASGLAVSYEQYF
few TRBD1 TRBJ2-6 TRBV2 TGTGCCAGCAGTCTTCCGGGACAGGGGATCTCCGACTCTGGGGCCAACGTCCTGACTTTC CASSLPGQGISDSGANVLTF
. . TRBJ2-3 TRBV24-1 TGTGCCACCAGTGATTCGCCAGCTTTAGATACGCAGTATTTT CATSDSPALDTQYF
many . TRBJ2-2 TRBV4-2 TGTGCCAGCAGCCAAGATCCTAGGGAATTAGCGAACACCGGGGAGCTGTTTTTT CASSQDPRELANTGELFF
few TRBD2 TRBJ2-2 TRBV7-8 TGTGCCAGCAGCTTCCAGGGTAGCGGGGGCCGGGAGCTGTTTTTT CASSFQGSGGRELFF
many TRBD1 TRBJ1-2 TRBV24-1 TGTGCCACCAGCGGGACAGCGGAAAACTATGGCTACACCTTC CATSGTAENYGYTF
many . TRBJ2-3 TRBV7-2 TGTGCCAGCAGCTTAGGCGGGACTTCCACACCTAGCACAGATACGCAGTATTTT CASSLGGTSTPSTDTQYF
. . TRBJ1-1 TRBV10-1 TGCGCCAGCAGTGAGTACAGAGGCACTGAAGCTTTCTTT CASSEYRGTEAFF